The 9 T cell receptor beta chains below were found in one sample sequenced in a study of breast tumors, draining lymph nodes, adjacent tissues. TCRdb re-derived calls from the multiplex PCR reads in MiXCR, one entry per CDR3 protein. The profile shows about 130,000 distinct CDR3 sequences, around 21% of them singletons. The lymph nodes were axillary draining lymph nodes from breast cancer patients. Sample: axillary lymph node tissue. These receptors were taken from a female donor with breast cancer. Some clones in this sample may be carry-over from other donors' samples.

There are many counts of this clonotype. The chain combines TRBV4-1 with TRBJ2-1, with 9 bases fitting TRBD2. Germline CDR1 reads MGHRA; CDR2 reads YSYEKL. V shed 3 bases and J 8 bases; nucleotides not matched to a gene: 14. CDR3 length equals 17 residues. CDR3 loop: CASSHIRRAGGLDEQFF. The CDR3 nucleotides read TGCGCCAGCAGCCACATAAGGCGCGCGGGAGGGTTGGATGAGCAGTTCTTC.

V usage is TRBV5-4 and J usage is TRBJ2-4; 7 positions match TRBD2. Germline trimming cut 0 bases from V and 3 bases from J; bases unmatched to any gene: 9. The CDR3 has 17 amino acids. Germline V CDR1 and CDR2: SGHNT, YYREEE (reference sequence). The CDR3 bases are TGTGCCAGCAGCTTGGATGGGGGAGGGCCCGTCAAAAACATTCAGTACTTC. Protein: CASSLDGGGPVKNIQYF.

As concerns this clonotype: A much larger clone lies a single base off, so this may be a read error. This chain uses TRBV6-5 with TRBJ2-3; 7 bases line up with TRBD1. Losses at the gene ends were 5 bases for V and 6 bases for J; bases not matched to a gene: 5. This CDR3 region has 13 residues. The germline CDR1 and CDR2 sequences are MNHEY and SVGAGI. The CDR3 sequence: CASSPSTGDTQYF. Written as DNA, the CDR3 is TGTGCCAGCAGTCCGTCGACAGGGGATACGCAGTATTTT.

This clonotype has a count of ten or more. This chain connects TRBV7-9 to TRBJ1-6; D is possibly TRBD1 (5 bases). Per germline, CDR1 SEHNR and CDR2 FQNEAQ (reference sequence). The CDR3 length is 13 residues. The V and J ends lost 4 bases and 11 bases respectively, with 12 bases between them. The CDR3 here is CASSSTGFAPLHF. DNA for the CDR3: TGTGCCAGCAGCTCTACAGGTTTTGCACCCCTCCACTTT.

Of note for this clonotype: This may arise from a read error, as a much more abundant clone is one base away. Because it lacks the conserved phenylalanine or tryptophan at the end, this CDR3 is likely a read error. This rearrangement joins TRBV14 to TRBJ2-5; the match to TRBD2 covers 7 bases. The V gene's germline CDR1 is SGHDN and CDR2 FVKESK. This CDR3 is 13 amino acids long. Unmatched junction bases numbered 0, after V lost 4 bases and J lost 1 base. CDR3 nucleotide sequence: TGTGCCAGCAGCCGGACTAGCCAAGAGACCCAGTACCTC. This gives the protein CASSRTSQETQYL.

This rearrangement joins TRBV27 to TRBJ1-2; TRBD1 matches at 7 bases. Germline V lookup: CDR1 MNHEY, CDR2 SMNVEV (reference sequence). V shed 4 bases and J 7 bases; nucleotides not matched to a gene: 18. This CDR3 has 17 amino acids. The CDR3 bases are TGTGCCAGCAGTTCTATCGGGACAGTAGCCGGTTTTGGTGGCTACACCTTC. Translating gives CASSSIGTVAGFGGYTF.

This clonotype appeared many times. The V gene is TRBV20-1, the J gene TRBJ2-1, with a possible D match to TRBD2 (6 bases). The CDR3 sequence is 14 residues long. Trimming left V 3 bases short and J 1 base short, with 10 bases between. Germline lookup yields CDR1 DFQATT and CDR2 SNEGSKA (reference sequence). The CDR3 sequence is CSASVAVSYNEQFF. The CDR3, as DNA: TGCAGTGCTAGTGTAGCGGTTTCCTACAATGAGCAGTTCTTC.

This clonotype has at least ten counts. The J gene is TRBJ2-7, the V gene TRBV5-1, with 8 bases that match TRBD1. Losses at the gene ends were 0 bases for V and 1 base for J; bases not matched to a gene: 9. CDR3 length: 17 amino acids. Germline values: CDR1 SGHRS, CDR2 YFSETQ. The CDR3 reads CASSLARGQGFSYEQYF. CDR3 nucleotide sequence: TGCGCCAGCAGCTTGGCTCGTGGACAGGGATTTTCCTACGAGCAGTACTTC.

This clonotype was found many times. The chain links TRBV4-1 to TRBJ2-1; 12 nucleotides match TRBD2. The CDR3 runs to 17 residues. The V and J ends lost 4 bases and 3 bases, in that order; junction bases with no gene match: 7. CDR1 is MGHRA and CDR2 is YSYEKL in the germline V gene. CDR3 DNA sequence: TGCGCCAGCAGCCGGACCCTAGCGGGAGGGAACTACAATGAGCAGTTCTTC. Amino acids: CASSRTLAGGNYNEQFF.